This T cell receptor beta chain was sequenced in a study of OX40 agonist ivuxolimab in advanced cancers. This clone has just a few counts. Only in-frame clones appear in the TCRdb table, and some are missing; sequencing was by immunoSEQ multiplex PCR. The data hold fewer than 45,000 clones, with around nine tenths observed a single time. Germline assignment: CDR1 LGHNA and CDR2 YNFKEQ. V lost 0 bases to trimming and J lost 3 bases, with 12 bases between them. The CDR3 covers 16 residues. Sequences were derived from CD4+ or CD8+ T cells sorted from blood, sampled in a trial of the OX40 agonist ivuxolimab. This sequence originates from an adult with an advanced solid tumor such as melanoma, head and neck, liver or kidney cancer. V usage is TRBV4-2 and J usage is TRBJ1-3; unclear D gene. The CDR3 here is CASSQDRGIGGNTIYF. Written as DNA, the CDR3 is TGTGCCAGCAGCCAAGATCGGGGAATCGGTGGAAACACCATATATTTT.